Below are 22 T cell receptor beta chains sequenced from a single sample in a study of T cells in Graves' hyperthyroidism and ophthalmopathy. TCR beta CDR3 sequences were amplified from RNA transcripts. The HTBI primer set drove a first-round RT-PCR of the TCR CDR3. TCRdb passed the multiplex PCR reads through MiXCR, listing each CDR3 protein once. The sample records 300,000 to 350,000 distinct CDR3 sequences, 14% being singletons. The sequenced sample consisted of blood. The receptors were sampled from a young woman with Graves' hyperthyroidism.

The chain has TRBV5-1 and TRBJ2-7, with D perhaps TRBD1 (5 bases). CDR3 length: 15 amino acids. Trimming took 3 bases from V and 5 from J, leaving 18 bases between them. Germline V gene sequence: CDR1 SGHRS, CDR2 YFSETQ. CDR3 nucleotides: TGCGCCAGCAGCTACAACCCAATGACAGTGGACGAGCAGTACTTC. Translated: CASSYNPMTVDEQYF.

V and J are TRBV6-1 and TRBJ1-5; 9 nucleotides agree with TRBD1. Germline-derived CDR1 and CDR2 are MNHNS and SASEGT. The CDR3 is 15 residues long. V was clipped by 6 bases and J by 7 bases; unmatched bases: 10. Written as DNA, the CDR3 is TGTGCCAGCAGGAAGGGACAGGGTTCGGGCCAGCCCCAGCATTTT. Translated: CASRKGQGSGQPQHF.

V is TRBV5-1 and J is TRBJ2-3, with D possibly being TRBD2 (6 bases). Trimming removed 7 bases at V and 6 bases at J, with 21 bases between. CDR1 is SGHRS and CDR2 is YFSETQ in the germline V gene. The CDR3 has 15 amino acids. CDR3 sequence: CASSARRSGRDTQYF. DNA for the CDR3: TGCGCCAGCTCCGCTCGTAGATCAGGGAGGGATACGCAGTATTTT.

This clonotype was found many times. The J gene is TRBJ2-1, the V gene TRBV6-2 or TRBV6-3, with D hard to call. Germline lookup yields CDR1 MNHEY and CDR2 SVGEGT. The CDR3 length is 11 residues. The V end lost 1 base, the J end lost 9 bases, and 4 bases lay between the germline ends. The CDR3 coding sequence is TGTGCCAGCAGTTACTTGGGTGAGCAGTTCTTC. This codes for CASSYLGEQFF.

This clonotype was found many times. The genes are TRBV7-9 and TRBJ2-7; D may be TRBD1 (5 bases). The CDR3 has 14 amino acids. Germline V CDR1 and CDR2: SEHNR, FQNEAQ (reference sequence). Trimming stripped 4 bases from V and 2 bases from J, with 12 bases between. CDR3: CASSSIDRPYEQYF. The CDR3 DNA follows: TGTGCCAGCAGCTCCATAGACAGACCCTACGAGCAGTACTTC.

About this clonotype: This may come from a read error, since a much larger clone is one base off. The rearrangement joins TRBV5-1 to TRBJ1-1; D unclear. Germline V gene sequence: CDR1 SGHRS, CDR2 YFSETQ. This CDR3 contains 12 residues. CDR3 in DNA: TGCGCCAGCAGCTTCGACGCCACTGGAGCTTTCTTT. Protein sequence: CASSFDATGAFF. Filled out from reference TRBV5-1 and TRBJ1-1, the complete variable domain reads KAGVTQTPRYLIKTRGQQVTLSCSPISGHRSVSWYQQTPGQGLQFLFEYFSETQRNKGNFPGRFSGRQFSNSRSEMNVSTLELGDSALYLCASSFDATGAFFGQGTRLTVV.

Many counts were recorded for this clonotype. The CDR3 loop is CASSALVQRSHNEQFF. The CDR3, as DNA: TGTGCCAGCAGCGCCCTCGTCCAGCGGAGTCACAATGAGCAGTTCTTC. The chain employs TRBV28 and TRBJ2-1; D is perhaps TRBD2 (5 bases). This CDR3 spans 16 amino acids. V was trimmed by 6 bases and J by 5 bases, leaving 20 bases between them. Germline values: CDR1 MDHEN, CDR2 SYDVKM.

V gene TRBV12-3 or TRBV12-4 combines with J gene TRBJ2-1; 8 positions match TRBD2. The length of the CDR3 is 13 residues. The ends lost 8 bases at V and 8 bases at J; junction bases unmatched: 8. CDR3 bases: TGTGCCAGCGATCGACTAGCGTTCGATGAGCAGTTCTTC. Protein product: CASDRLAFDEQFF.

This clonotype showed up just once. The chain carries TRBV6-1 and TRBJ1-1; D gene ambiguous. The germline CDR1 and CDR2 sequences are MNHNS and SASEGT. The CDR3 loop spans 12 amino acids. V lost 8 bases to trimming and J lost 1 base, with 8 bases between them. The CDR3 region is CASRNRNTEAFF. In DNA, the CDR3 is TGTGCCAGCCGGAACAGGAACACTGAAGCTTTCTTT.

This clonotype has at least ten counts. The rearrangement joins TRBV27 to TRBJ1-1, with D unclear. Trimming left V 5 bases short and J 6 bases short, with 13 bases between. The germline CDR1 and CDR2 sequences are MNHEY and SMNVEV (reference sequence). The CDR3 is 13 residues long. The CDR3 DNA reads as TGTGCCAGCAGTCCTGCGGGAACGGCTGAAGCTTTCTTT. Translated: CASSPAGTAEAFF.

This chain joins TRBV9 and TRBJ1-3; D remains ambiguous. Germline values: CDR1 SGDLS, CDR2 YYNGEE. The CDR3 runs to 12 residues. V gave up 0 bases and J gave up 3 bases, with 1 base separating them. The CDR3 protein is CASSVDGNTIYF. The CDR3 DNA follows: TGTGCCAGCAGCGTAGATGGAAACACCATATATTTT.

This clonotype turned up a few times. The rearrangement joins TRBV30 to TRBJ2-1; tentative D call: TRBD1 (6 bases). V lost 0 bases and J 7 bases, leaving 19 bases between the germline ends. CDR3 length: 16 residues. Germline V lookup: CDR1 GTSNPN, CDR2 SVGIG (reference sequence). The CDR3 region has the DNA TGTGCCTGGAGTGTACAGGGATCTTCGGGGTCGAATGAGCAGTTCTTC. This translates into CAWSVQGSSGSNEQFF.

The rearrangement joins TRBV5-1 to TRBJ2-1; 8 nucleotides match TRBD1. The CDR3 covers 15 residues. Germline lookup yields CDR1 SGHRS and CDR2 YFSETQ. J lost 6 bases, V lost 4 bases, and 9 bases had no gene match. The CDR3 loop reads CASSPFRTGGNEQFF. CDR3 nucleotide sequence: TGCGCCAGCAGCCCCTTTAGAACAGGGGGCAATGAGCAGTTCTTC.

This clonotype was detected a few times. V and J are TRBV3-1 and TRBJ2-2; D gene ambiguous. The CDR3 loop spans 16 amino acids. From germline, CDR1 is LGHDT and CDR2 YNNKEL (reference sequence). The V and J ends lost 0 bases and 6 bases respectively, with 14 bases between them. The CDR3, as DNA: TGTGCCAGCAGCCAAGAATCGCAGATGCTCCCCGGGGAGCTGTTTTTT. This gives the protein CASSQESQMLPGELFF.

This clonotype was found many times. V gene TRBV7-9 combines with J gene TRBJ2-1; possible D gene TRBD2, 5 bases. This CDR3 region has 14 residues. V was shortened by 1 base and J by 8 bases, with 12 bases between the two germline ends. The germline CDR1 and CDR2 sequences are SEHNR and FQNEAQ (reference sequence). CDR3 sequence reads: CASSLGGRNDEQFF. DNA for the CDR3: TGTGCCAGCAGCTTAGGAGGGAGAAATGATGAGCAGTTCTTC.

The table lists this clonotype with many counts. This chain uses TRBV4-1 with TRBJ2-7; D is possibly TRBD1 (5 bases). The V gene's germline CDR1 is MGHRA and CDR2 YSYEKL. This CDR3 is 15 amino acids long. V lost 0 bases and J lost 2, with 11 bases in between. In DNA form, the CDR3 reads TGCGCCAGCAGCCAAGATCAGCCAGGGCCCTACGAGCAGTACTTC. Protein sequence: CASSQDQPGPYEQYF.

The V call is TRBV10-3, the J call TRBJ1-2; 8 bases fit TRBD1. The CDR3 length is 14 residues. CDR1 is ENHRY and CDR2 is SYGVKD in the germline V gene. V gave up 3 bases and J gave up 6 bases; unmatched junction bases: 6. The CDR3 DNA follows: TGTGCCATCAGTGACGGACAGGGAACCGATGGCTACACCTTC. This gives the protein CAISDGQGTDGYTF.

This clonotype was seen ten or more times. The rearrangement links TRBV30 to TRBJ2-7, with a weak D call TRBD2 (5 bases). This CDR3 is built from 12 residues. V lost 1 base to trimming and J lost 4 bases, with 8 bases between them. Germline lookup yields CDR1 GTSNPN and CDR2 SVGIG (reference sequence). CDR3 coding DNA: TGTGCCTGGAGTGGGGGAGAGTACGAGCAGTACTTC. This codes for CAWSGGEYEQYF.

This clonotype was seen a few times. This sequence joins TRBV28 and TRBJ2-7, with 8 bases fitting TRBD2. The CDR3 covers 16 residues. CDR1 MDHEN and CDR2 SYDVKM come from the germline V gene. The ends lost 6 bases at V and 2 bases at J; junction bases unmatched: 12. The DNA for the CDR3 is TGTGCCAGCAGCCCCCGGGGGGGTCCTTCGGCCTACGAGCAGTACTTC. Its translation is CASSPRGGPSAYEQYF. Full variable domain (outside the CDR3, taken from reference TRBV28 and TRBJ2-7): DVKVTQSSRYLVKRTGEKVFLECVQDMDHENMFWYRQDPGLGLRLIYFSYDVKMKEKGDIPEGYSVSREKKERFSLILESASTNQTSMYLCASSPRGGPSAYEQYFGPGTRLTVT.

This clonotype came up many times. The genes are TRBV29-1 and TRBJ2-2; 10 bases agree with TRBD2. J lost 3 bases, V lost 8 bases, and 3 bases had no gene match. The CDR3 is 13 residues long. Germline CDR1 reads SQVTM; CDR2 reads ANQGSEA. CDR3 in DNA: TGCAGCTTGCTAGCGGGAGACACCGGGGAGCTGTTTTTT. This codes for CSLLAGDTGELFF.

The table lists this clonotype with a few counts. The chain joins TRBV5-1 to TRBJ2-2; 7 bases line up with TRBD2. The germline CDR1 and CDR2 sequences are SGHRS and YFSETQ. The V gene end was trimmed by 4 bases and the J gene end by 4 bases; junction bases not matched to a gene: 10. CDR3 length: 16 amino acids. DNA for the CDR3: TGCGCCAGCAGCGCCTCCCGGGGGGTCGGCACCGGGGAGCTGTTTTTT. It yields the protein CASSASRGVGTGELFF.

The table lists this clonotype with many counts. The chain employs TRBV6-1 and TRBJ2-5; the match to TRBD1 covers 8 bases. The V gene end was trimmed by 5 bases and the J gene end by 4 bases; junction bases not matched to a gene: 12. Per the germline V gene, CDR1 is MNHNS and CDR2 is SASEGT. The CDR3 covers 16 residues. CDR3 bases: TGTGCCAGCAGTTACGCAGGGGGCGGTCGTGGAGAGACCCAGTACTTC. This sequence encodes CASSYAGGGRGETQYF.